This T cell receptor beta chain was recovered during a study of glioma-infiltrating T cells after dendritic cell vaccination. The time point is: after dendritic cell vaccination, including at tumor progression/relapse. Some clones are missing from TCRdb's copy, which holds only in-frame ones; the method was immunoSEQ multiplex PCR. This table holds 90,000 to 110,000 clones, nearly 90% found once. The germline gives CDR1 SGDLS, CDR2 YYNGEE. The CDR3 runs 14 residues. V lost 6 bases and J lost 2; bases outside the gene matches: 5. Sequenced here: blood, sampled after dendritic cell vaccination. V gene TRBV9 combines with J gene TRBJ2-7, with 10 bases aligning to TRBD1. This receptor was obtained from a human donor with glioblastoma. CDR3: CASNPGQGTYEQYF. CDR3 in DNA: TGTGCCAGCAACCCGGGACAGGGGACCTACGAGCAGTACTTC.